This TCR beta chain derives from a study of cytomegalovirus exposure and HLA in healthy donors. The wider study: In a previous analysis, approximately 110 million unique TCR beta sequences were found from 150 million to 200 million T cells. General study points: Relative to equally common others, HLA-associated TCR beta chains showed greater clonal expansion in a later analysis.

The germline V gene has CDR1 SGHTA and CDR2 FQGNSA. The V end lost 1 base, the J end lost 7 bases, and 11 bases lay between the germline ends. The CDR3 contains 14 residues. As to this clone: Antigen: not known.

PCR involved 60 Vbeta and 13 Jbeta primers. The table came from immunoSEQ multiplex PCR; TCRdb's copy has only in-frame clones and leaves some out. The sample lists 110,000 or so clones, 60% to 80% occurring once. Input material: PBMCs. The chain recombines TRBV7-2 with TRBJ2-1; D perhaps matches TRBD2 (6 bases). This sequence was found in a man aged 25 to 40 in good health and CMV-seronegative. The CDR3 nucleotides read TGTGCCAGCAGCTTAGGAGGAGGGGAGAATGAGCAGTTCTTC. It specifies CASSLGGGENEQFF.